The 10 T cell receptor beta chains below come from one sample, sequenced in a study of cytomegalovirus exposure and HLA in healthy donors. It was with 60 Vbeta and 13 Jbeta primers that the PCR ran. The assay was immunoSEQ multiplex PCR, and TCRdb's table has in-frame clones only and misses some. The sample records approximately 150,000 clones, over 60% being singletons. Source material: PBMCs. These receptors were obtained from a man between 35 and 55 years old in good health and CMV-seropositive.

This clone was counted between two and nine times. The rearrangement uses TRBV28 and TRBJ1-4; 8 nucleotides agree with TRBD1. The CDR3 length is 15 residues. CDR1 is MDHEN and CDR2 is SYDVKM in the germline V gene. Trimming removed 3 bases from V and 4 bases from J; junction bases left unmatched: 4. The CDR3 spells CASSFRTGHNEKLFF. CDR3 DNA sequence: TGTGCCAGCAGTTTCCGGACAGGGCATAATGAAAAACTGTTTTTT.

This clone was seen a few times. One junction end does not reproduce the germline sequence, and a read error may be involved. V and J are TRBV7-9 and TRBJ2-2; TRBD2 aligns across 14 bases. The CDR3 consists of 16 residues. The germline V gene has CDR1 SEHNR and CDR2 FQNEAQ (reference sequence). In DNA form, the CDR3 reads TGTTCCAGCAGCCCCCCGGGACTAGCGGGAGTCGGGGAGCTGTTTTTT. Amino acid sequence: CSSSPPGLAGVGELFF.

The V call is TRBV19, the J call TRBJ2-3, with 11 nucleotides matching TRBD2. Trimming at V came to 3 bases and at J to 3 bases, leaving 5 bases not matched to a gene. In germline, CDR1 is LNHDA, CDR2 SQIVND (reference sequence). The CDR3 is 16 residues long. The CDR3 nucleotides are TGTGCCAGTAGTATCCCCATAGCGGGAGGGACAGATACGCAGTATTTT. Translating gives CASSIPIAGGTDTQYF.

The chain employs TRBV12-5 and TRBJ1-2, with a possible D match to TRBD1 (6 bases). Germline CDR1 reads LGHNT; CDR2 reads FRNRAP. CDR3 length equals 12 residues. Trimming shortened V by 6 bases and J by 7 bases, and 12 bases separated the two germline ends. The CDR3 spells CASGRTASGYTF. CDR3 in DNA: TGTGCTAGTGGCCGGACAGCGTCTGGCTACACCTTC. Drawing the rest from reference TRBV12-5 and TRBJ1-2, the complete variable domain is DARVTQTPRHKVTEMGQEVTMRCQPILGHNTVFWYRQTMMQGLELLAYFRNRAPLDDSGMPKDRFSAEMPDATLATLKIQPSEPRDSAVYFCASGRTASGYTFGSGTRLTVV.

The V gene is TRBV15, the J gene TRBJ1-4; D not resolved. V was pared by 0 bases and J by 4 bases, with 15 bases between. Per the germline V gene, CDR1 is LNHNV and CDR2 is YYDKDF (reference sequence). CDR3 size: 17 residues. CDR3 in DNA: TGTGCCACCAGCAGAGATCTATATTTCTTGGTTAATGAAAAACTGTTTTTT. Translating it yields CATSRDLYFLVNEKLFF.

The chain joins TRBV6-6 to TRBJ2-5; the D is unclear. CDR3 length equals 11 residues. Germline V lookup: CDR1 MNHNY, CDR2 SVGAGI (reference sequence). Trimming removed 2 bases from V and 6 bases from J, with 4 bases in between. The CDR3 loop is CASSYEKTQYF. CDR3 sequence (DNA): TGTGCCAGCAGTTACGAGAAGACCCAGTACTTC.

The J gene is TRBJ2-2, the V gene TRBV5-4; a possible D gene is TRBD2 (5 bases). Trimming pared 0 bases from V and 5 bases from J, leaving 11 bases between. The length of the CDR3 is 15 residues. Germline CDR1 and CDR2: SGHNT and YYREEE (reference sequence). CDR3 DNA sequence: TGTGCCAGCAGCTTGGGAAGCGGACGGACCGGGGAGCTGTTTTTT. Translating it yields CASSLGSGRTGELFF.

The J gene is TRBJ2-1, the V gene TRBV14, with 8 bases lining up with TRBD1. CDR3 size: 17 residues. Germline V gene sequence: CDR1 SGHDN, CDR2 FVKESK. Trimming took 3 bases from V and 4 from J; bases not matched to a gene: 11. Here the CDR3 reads CASSHQTITGGYNEQFF. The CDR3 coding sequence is TGTGCCAGCAGCCATCAAACTATCACAGGGGGGTACAATGAGCAGTTCTTC. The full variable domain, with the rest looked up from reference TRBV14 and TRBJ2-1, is EAGVTQFPSHSVIEKGQTVTLRCDPISGHDNLYWYRRVMGKEIKFLLHFVKESKQDESGMPNNRFLAERTGGTYSTLKVQPAELEDSGVYFCASSHQTITGGYNEQFFGPGTRLTVL.

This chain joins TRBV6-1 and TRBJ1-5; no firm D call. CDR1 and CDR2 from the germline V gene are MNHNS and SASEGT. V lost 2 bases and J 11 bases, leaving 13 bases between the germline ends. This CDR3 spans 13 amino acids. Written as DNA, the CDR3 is TGTGCCAGCAGTGAAAGCCGCCGCGGGTCCCAGCATTTT. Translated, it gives CASSESRRGSQHF.

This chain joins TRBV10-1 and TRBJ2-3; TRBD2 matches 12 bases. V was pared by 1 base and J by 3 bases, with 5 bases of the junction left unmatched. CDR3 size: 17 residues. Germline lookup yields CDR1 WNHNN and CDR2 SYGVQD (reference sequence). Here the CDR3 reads CASSEFRLAGVTDTQYF. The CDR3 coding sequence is TGCGCCAGCAGTGAGTTTCGACTAGCGGGAGTGACAGATACGCAGTATTTT.